This TCR beta chain originates from a study of T cell changes during pregnancy in multiple sclerosis. Profiled with immunoSEQ multiplex PCR; TCRdb holds only in-frame clones, not every one. Here the sample spans about 80,000 clones, about 90% being singletons. Source: peripheral blood, taken before pregnancy. The sequence came from a female donor with multiple sclerosis, enrolled in a pregnancy study.

The CDR3 protein is CASSPTGTGNQPQHF. For the CDR3, the DNA is TGTGCCAGCAGTCCAACCGGGACAGGGAACCAGCCCCAGCATTTT. J is TRBJ1-5 and V is TRBV27, with 9 bases aligning to TRBD1. CDR3 size: 15 residues. With V trimmed by 5 bases and J by 7 bases, 9 bases remained unmatched. Germline V gene sequence: CDR1 MNHEY, CDR2 SMNVEV (reference sequence).